The 3 T cell receptor beta chains reported below all come from one sample, sequenced in a study of T cells in Graves' hyperthyroidism and ophthalmopathy. Amplified TCR beta CDR3 regions came from RNA transcripts. The HTBI primer set served for first-round RT-PCR of the TCR CDR3. TCRdb recomputed calls from the multiplex PCR reads with MiXCR, one row per CDR3 protein. The data show roughly 840,000 distinct CDR3 sequences, over 35% seen once. Sequencing input: blood. The receptors come from a man younger than 35 with Graves' hyperthyroidism.

The CDR3: CASRTGGRVRETQYF. DNA for the CDR3: TGTGCCAGCAGAACTGGAGGAAGGGTTCGAGAGACCCAGTACTTC. The rearrangement links TRBV6-9 to TRBJ2-5, with TRBD2 as a possible D gene (5 bases). Trimming left V 6 bases short and J 4 bases short, with 18 bases between. Germline V gene data show CDR1 as MNHGY and CDR2 as SVAAGI. CDR3 size: 15 residues.

Details on this clonotype: An end of the junction does not agree with germline; a read error may underlie this. The chain employs TRBV7-6 and TRBJ2-2, with 9 bases identical to TRBD1. The CDR3 is 14 amino acids. From germline, CDR1 is SGHVS and CDR2 FNYEAQ. In DNA, the CDR3 is TGTGACAGCAGGACAGGGGCCAACACCGGGGAGCTGTTTTTT. Protein sequence: CDSRTGANTGELFF.

This clonotype was counted ten times or more. This chain uses TRBV10-3 with TRBJ2-7; D remains unclear. The CDR3 sequence is 13 residues long. Looked up from germline, CDR1 is ENHRY and CDR2 is SYGVKD. V lost 3 bases and J 0 bases, leaving 6 bases between the germline ends. The CDR3 reads CAISDPSSYEQYF. The CDR3 bases are TGTGCCATCAGTGACCCTAGCTCCTACGAGCAGTACTTC.